One sample yielded the 5 T cell receptor beta chains listed below, sequenced in a study of blood T cell repertoires in COVID-19 (TCRdb year 2020). The method was the immunoSEQ multiplex PCR assay. This is the immuneACCESS table as TCRdb keeps it, with only in-frame sequences that have V and J called. A part of the clones is gone; compared with another copy, unresolved V genes explain less than half, and the rest is unexplained. The sample yields approximately 100,000 clones; roughly 85% were counted once. The ten most abundant clones make up about 38% of the sample. What was sequenced was peripheral blood. These receptors were taken from an elderly man with acute or convalescent COVID-19.

This sequence joins TRBV6-5 and TRBJ2-1, with D possibly TRBD2 on 6 matching bases. The CDR3 totals 15 residues. From germline, CDR1 is MNHEY and CDR2 SVGAGI. The germline V and J ends were trimmed by 6 bases and 9 bases, with 21 bases remaining between them. The CDR3 DNA sequence: TGTGCCAGCAGCCCCGGGACTGGGCGGGCCAGTGAGCAGTTCTTC. Protein: CASSPGTGRASEQFF.

The chain uses TRBV27 and TRBJ1-5, with 8 bases matching TRBD1. There are 14 residues in the CDR3. V lost 4 bases, J lost 3 bases, and 2 bases stayed unmatched. Germline V gene lookup returns CDR1 MNHEY and CDR2 SMNVEV (reference sequence). DNA for the CDR3: TGTGCCAGCAGTTCGGACAGGGTCAATCAGCCCCAGCATTTT. Amino acids: CASSSDRVNQPQHF.

The chain links TRBV6-5 to TRBJ1-5, with TRBD1 identical over 8 bases. The V and J ends lost 2 bases and 2 bases, in that order; junction bases with no gene match: 2. CDR3 length: 15 residues. The germline V gene encodes CDR1 MNHEY and CDR2 SVGAGI. In DNA form, the CDR3 reads TGTGCCAGCAGTTACCCAGGGGGCGGCAATCAGCCCCAGCATTTT. This codes for CASSYPGGGNQPQHF.

This chain links TRBV24-1 with TRBJ2-3, with TRBD2 matching 10 bases. Germline V CDR1 and CDR2: KGHDR, SFDVKD. V shed 4 bases, J shed 4 bases, and the junction held 10 bases outside the gene matches. The CDR3 is 17 amino acids. DNA for the CDR3: TGTGCCACCAGTGACCCGAAAAGGACTAGCGGATCAGATACGCAGTATTTT. The encoded protein is CATSDPKRTSGSDTQYF.

The chain is built from TRBV20-1 and TRBJ2-7; D gene uncertain. CDR3 size: 11 residues. Trimming took 2 bases from V and 3 from J, leaving 5 bases between them. Germline-derived CDR1 and CDR2 are DFQATT and SNEGSKA (reference sequence). Here the CDR3 reads CSARQIYEQYF. The DNA for the CDR3 is TGCAGTGCTAGACAGATCTACGAGCAGTACTTC.